This T cell receptor beta chain was identified during a study of response to subunit inactivated influenza vaccine. Each CDR3 protein is one row after TCRdb ran MiXCR on the RT-PCR reads. The sample has approximately 480,000 distinct CDR3 sequences; approximately 11% are singletons. This clonotype came up many times. CDR1 SQVTM and CDR2 ANQGSEA come from the germline V gene. The CDR3 contains 11 residues. The V end lost 7 bases, the J end lost 1 base, and 8 bases lay between the germline ends. Sequencing was performed on PBMCs from blood, taken more than 35 days after vaccination. The receptor was isolated from a man in his fifties who received an inactivated influenza vaccine. The chain uses TRBV29-1 and TRBJ2-7; D is undetermined. CDR3 amino acids: CSGASSYEQYF. The CDR3 nucleotides are TGCAGCGGTGCAAGTTCCTACGAGCAGTACTTC.